Listed below are T cell receptor beta chains from one sample, sequenced in a study of T cell repertoires in cytomegalovirus infection. For these TCRs, the target antigens are not known. TCRdb ran MiXCR on the reads and lists one entry per CDR3 protein. Among roughly 570,000 distinct CDR3 sequences, 40% were seen once, and the ten largest hold around 46%. The source was cultured PBMCs, collected from culture after CMV antigen stimulation. The source of these receptors is a human donor in good health (CMV status not recorded). Some clones in this sample may be carry-over from other donors' samples. CDR3s include the opening cysteine and the closing phenylalanine or tryptophan. Fields, in order: clone size, V gene, CDR3 protein. Some rows have no size entry. The others give once, few or many, or a class for an expanded clone.

size: -
V: TRBV6-6
CDR3: CASSYSGVNSGNTIYF

size: -
V: TRBV4-2
CDR3: CASSQGAVAGEETQYF

size: -
V: TRBV12-3/TRBV12-4
CDR3: CASIMGGGQPQHF

size: few
V: TRBV6-5
CDR3: CASRDPSYEQYF

size: -
V: TRBV11-2
CDR3: CASKMSWGTEAFF

size: -
V: TRBV15
CDR3: CATSAGRPYEQYF

size: few
V: TRBV10-3
CDR3: CAIRDKETQYF

size: -
V: TRBV27
CDR3: CASSLLASSLTDTQYF

size: -
V: TRBV7-2
CDR3: CASSPTPLYNEQFF

size: -
V: TRBV6-8
CDR3: CASSYDRSYNEQFF

size: -
V: TRBV7-8
CDR3: CASSLRVGGRGENIQYF

size: -
V: TRBV6-8
CDR3: CASTGGWSSGGAFTGELFF

size: -
V: TRBV25-1
CDR3: CASSETARGNTGELFF

size: -
V: TRBV7-2
CDR3: CASSLGGELGEKLFF

size: few
V: TRBV4-1
CDR3: CASSRSAGTLTNEQFF

size: -
V: TRBV5-1
CDR3: CASSLEVGGGSQETQYF

size: -
V: TRBV12-5
CDR3: CASGSTRDSLSVEQFF

size: few
V: TRBV19
CDR3: CASGPVGRYSNQPQHF

size: -
V: TRBV12-3/TRBV12-4
CDR3: CATGTRRYTQYF

size: -
V: TRBV6-2/TRBV6-3
CDR3: CASTSGQGWNNSPLHF

size: -
V: TRBV7-2
CDR3: CASRRGRAYRGPGELFF

size: -
V: TRBV4-3
CDR3: CASSQESATTDTQYF

size: -
V: TRBV20-1
CDR3: CSARDVGTDNEQFF